Listed here are 8 T cell receptor beta chains from one sample, sequenced in a study of cytomegalovirus exposure and HLA in healthy donors (dated 2017 in TCRdb). Library generation was performed with the immunoSEQ multiplex PCR assay. The multiplex PCR relied on a mix of 60 forward primers for TCR Vbeta segments and 13 reverse primers for TCR Jbeta segments. The source is immuneACCESS, and TCRdb retained only in-frame sequences with V and J called. Part of the clones is not carried over; for the studies checked, unresolved V genes explain less than half of this, and the remainder is unexplained. This sample has approximately 270,000 clones in its table, and 80% of those were observed once. In total, the top ten clones hold about 0.28% of the sample. Sample: PBMCs. The receptors come from a girl aged 2-10 years in good health and CMV-seronegative.

This chain connects TRBV4-1 to TRBJ2-1; 8 bases agree with TRBD2. CDR1 is MGHRA and CDR2 is YSYEKL in the germline V gene. The CDR3 contains 14 residues. The trim removed 5 bases at V and 6 bases at J, leaving 6 bases unmatched. CDR3 bases: TGCGCCAGCAGCTACCCCGGGACTAGCAATGAGCAGTTCTTC. Translation gives CASSYPGTSNEQFF.

The V gene is TRBV29-1, the J gene TRBJ2-3; D is undetermined. This CDR3 has 11 amino acids. The V end was cut by 4 bases, the J end by 8 bases, with 10 bases between. The germline V gene encodes CDR1 SQVTM and CDR2 ANQGSEA. CDR3 coding DNA: TGCAGCGTTGCTACCTCCCCTACGCAGTATTTT. Its translation: CSVATSPTQYF.

The CDR3 loop is CASGPRDRSAGYTF. Written as DNA, the CDR3 is TGTGCCAGCGGACCCCGGGACAGGTCTGCTGGCTACACCTTC. V usage is TRBV27 and J usage is TRBJ1-2, with TRBD1 identical over 8 bases. CDR3 length equals 14 residues. Germline CDR1 reads MNHEY; CDR2 reads SMNVEV (reference sequence). V shed 8 bases, J shed 7 bases, and the junction held 12 bases outside the gene matches.

This rearrangement joins TRBV5-4 to TRBJ1-1; perhaps TRBD1 as D (5 bases). CDR3 length: 13 amino acids. Trimming pared 2 bases from V and 5 bases from J, leaving 10 bases between. Per the germline V gene, CDR1 is SGHNT and CDR2 is YYREEE (reference sequence). The CDR3 DNA follows: TGTGCCAGCAGCTTCGTCGGGGGGACTGAAGCTTTCTTT. Encoded protein: CASSFVGGTEAFF.

The V call is TRBV19, the J call TRBJ2-5, with a weak D call TRBD1 (7 bases). The germline V gene has CDR1 LNHDA and CDR2 SQIVND (reference sequence). The V end lost 3 bases, the J end lost 7 bases, and 12 bases lay between the germline ends. CDR3 length: 13 residues. Here the CDR3 reads CASSIRGDVTQYF. CDR3 nucleotides: TGTGCCAGTAGTATCAGGGGGGATGTGACCCAGTACTTC.

The chain joins TRBV19 to TRBJ2-5; D not resolved. Germline V gives CDR1 LNHDA, CDR2 SQIVND (reference sequence). Trimming removed 8 bases from V and 2 bases from J, with 18 bases in between. The CDR3 loop spans 15 amino acids. Here the CDR3 reads CASSTARHLQETQYF. The CDR3 bases are TGTGCCAGTTCCACCGCACGACACCTTCAAGAGACCCAGTACTTC.

The chain couples TRBV2 to TRBJ2-3; D call uncertain. Germline loops: CDR1 SNHLY, CDR2 FYNNEI. Between the trimmed V and J ends, which lost 6 bases and 6 bases, there was a span of 13 bases. The CDR3 has 13 amino acids. The CDR3 loop reads CASRSVRRDTQYF. CDR3 nucleotides: TGTGCCAGCAGGAGCGTGAGGCGTGATACGCAGTATTTT.

The chain combines TRBV6-6 with TRBJ1-4, with D hard to call. Germline CDR1 MNHNY, CDR2 SVGAGI (reference sequence). Trimming cost V 2 bases and J 6 bases, with 7 bases left between them. CDR3 length: 13 amino acids. CDR3 residues: CASSYELDEKLFF. The CDR3 DNA reads TGTGCCAGCAGTTACGAACTAGATGAAAAACTGTTTTTT.